Shown below are 14 T cell receptor beta chains from a single sample sequenced in a study of T cell changes during pregnancy in multiple sclerosis. Using immunoSEQ multiplex PCR, the repertoire was profiled, and TCRdb retains in-frame clones only, with some absent. This table holds approximately 83,000 clones, about 94% found once. The sequenced sample was peripheral blood, obtained in the third trimester of pregnancy. The receptors derive from a female donor with multiple sclerosis, enrolled in a pregnancy study.

The chain employs TRBV29-1 and TRBJ1-2, with 7 bases aligning to TRBD1. CDR1 is SQVTM, CDR2 ANQGSEA, per germline. This CDR3 is 13 amino acids long. After removal of 7 bases from V and 2 bases from J, the junction contained 7 bases not matched to a gene. This CDR3 reads CSAGATGNYGYTF. The CDR3 nucleotides read TGCAGCGCTGGCGCGACAGGGAACTATGGCTACACCTTC.

The chain is built from TRBV5-6 and TRBJ2-2, with a tentative D call TRBD1 (5 bases). Per germline, CDR1 SGHDT and CDR2 YYEEEE. Trimming stripped 3 bases from V and 6 bases from J, with 9 bases between. The CDR3 loop spans 13 amino acids. Here the CDR3 reads CASSSKGAGELFF. The CDR3 bases are TGTGCCAGCAGCTCCAAAGGGGCCGGGGAGCTGTTTTTT.

This clone was recorded a few times. This chain joins TRBV27 and TRBJ2-3; 9 nucleotides line up with TRBD1. Losses at the gene ends were 5 bases for V and 2 bases for J; bases not matched to a gene: 5. The CDR3 consists of 15 residues. Germline V gene lookup returns CDR1 MNHEY and CDR2 SMNVEV (reference sequence). DNA for the CDR3: TGTGCCAGCAGTATCGGGACAGGGAACACAGATACGCAGTATTTT. It yields the protein CASSIGTGNTDTQYF.

This chain joins TRBV7-2 and TRBJ2-3; 13 nucleotides line up with TRBD2. This CDR3 comprises 15 residues. Per germline, CDR1 SGHTA and CDR2 FQGNSA. The V gene end was trimmed by 7 bases and the J gene end by 5 bases; junction bases not matched to a gene: 6. CDR3 residues: CASTSGTSGVDTQYF. For the CDR3, the DNA is TGTGCCAGCACCTCAGGGACTAGCGGGGTAGATACGCAGTATTTT.

The chain uses TRBV5-1 and TRBJ2-1; D remains unclear. The germline CDR1 and CDR2 sequences are SGHRS and YFSETQ. The germline V and J ends were trimmed by 0 bases and 0 bases, with 7 bases remaining between them. This CDR3 contains 15 residues. CDR3 residues: CASSLVSFSYNEQFF. The DNA of the CDR3 is TGCGCCAGCAGCTTGGTGAGTTTCTCCTACAATGAGCAGTTCTTC.

In this sample, this clone turned up a few times. The rearrangement uses TRBV6-1 and TRBJ1-1; D is unresolved. CDR1 and CDR2 from the germline V gene are MNHNS and SASEGT. V was trimmed by 4 bases and J by 1 base, leaving 13 bases between them. The CDR3 length is 15 residues. CDR3 amino acids: CASSVDTSTNTEAFF. The CDR3 bases are TGTGCCAGCAGTGTTGACACTTCTACGAACACTGAAGCTTTCTTT.

This clone was recorded only once. The chain employs TRBV9 and TRBJ2-3; 10 nucleotides line up with TRBD2. The CDR3 contains 16 residues. Germline loops: CDR1 SGDLS, CDR2 YYNGEE. V shed 0 bases and J 4 bases; nucleotides not matched to a gene: 5. The CDR3 region has the DNA TGTGCCAGCAGCGTAGTACCTAGCGGGAGTCCAGATACGCAGTATTTT. It translates to CASSVVPSGSPDTQYF.

The chain links TRBV11-2 to TRBJ2-7; a weak D match, TRBD2 (6 bases). The CDR3 runs 13 residues. CDR1 is SGHAT and CDR2 is FQNNGV in the germline V gene. V lost 6 bases, J lost 2 bases, and 11 bases lay in between. The CDR3 reads CASSTGLTYEQYF. The CDR3 DNA reads as TGTGCCAGCAGTACGGGACTTACCTACGAGCAGTACTTC. Together with reference TRBV11-2 and TRBJ2-7, the CDR3 gives the full variable domain: EAGVAQSPRYKIIEKRQSVAFWCNPISGHATLYWYQQILGQGPKLLIQFQNNGVVDDSQLPKDRFSAERLKGVDSTLKIQPAKLEDSAVYLCASSTGLTYEQYFGPGTRLTVT.

The chain combines TRBV2 with TRBJ1-2, with D possibly matching TRBD1 (5 bases). The CDR3 runs to 15 residues. V was trimmed by 3 bases and J by 2 bases, leaving 13 bases between them. Per germline, CDR1 SNHLY and CDR2 FYNNEI. Here the CDR3 reads CASSEGGIPNYGYTF. For the CDR3, the DNA is TGTGCCAGCAGTGAGGGGGGAATTCCAAACTATGGCTACACCTTC.

The chain has TRBV10-3 and TRBJ1-2; no firm D call. Per the germline V gene, CDR1 is ENHRY and CDR2 is SYGVKD. The CDR3 totals 12 residues. Between the trimmed V and J ends, which lost 6 bases and 3 bases, there was a span of 8 bases. DNA of the CDR3: TGTGCCATCAGGGTCAGCGACTATGGCTACACCTTC. As protein: CAIRVSDYGYTF.

This chain links TRBV29-1 with TRBJ2-1; D is possibly TRBD2 (6 bases). Trimming removed 7 bases from V and 4 bases from J, with 17 bases in between. Germline CDR1 reads SQVTM; CDR2 reads ANQGSEA. The CDR3 length is 14 residues. CDR3 nucleotides: TGCAGCGGGGGTCGACTAGGGGATTACAATGAGCAGTTCTTC. Translating gives CSGGRLGDYNEQFF.

Concerning this clone: The identical CDR3 is also encoded by other nucleotide sequences in the sample. This rearrangement joins TRBV7-2 to TRBJ1-5, with no clear D. Trimming removed 5 bases at V and 1 base at J, with 6 bases between. Germline V gene sequence: CDR1 SGHTA, CDR2 FQGNSA. The CDR3 consists of 13 residues. CDR3 DNA: TGTGCCAGCAGCCCCTCGAGCAATCAGCCCCAGCATTTT. It yields the protein CASSPSSNQPQHF.

This chain connects TRBV19 to TRBJ2-3; possibly TRBD2 for D (6 bases). V was clipped by 3 bases and J by 7 bases, with 17 bases between them. Looked up from germline, CDR1 is LNHDA and CDR2 is SQIVND (reference sequence). The length of the CDR3 is 15 residues. CDR3 DNA: TGTGCCAGTAGTATCAGCGGGTGGATTCAAAATACGCAGTATTTT. This codes for CASSISGWIQNTQYF.

CDR3 nucleotide sequence: TGTGCCAGCAGTTATGCCGGGACTCAAGGAAAAGAGACCCAGTACTTC. Its protein product is CASSYAGTQGKETQYF. The chain has TRBV6-5 and TRBJ2-5; perhaps TRBD2 as D (6 bases). The ends were cut back, 3 bases at V and 3 bases at J, with 17 bases in the middle. Germline CDR1 is MNHEY and CDR2 is SVGAGI. The CDR3 loop spans 16 amino acids.